The source of this T cell receptor (beta chain) is a study of cytomegalovirus exposure and HLA in healthy donors. This CDR3 has 17 residues. Losses at the gene ends were 4 bases for V and 2 bases for J; bases not matched to a gene: 5. Per germline, CDR1 LGHNA and CDR2 YNFKEQ. Vbeta (60) and Jbeta (13) primers were used in the PCR. Libraries were prepared by immunoSEQ multiplex PCR; TCRdb keeps only in-frame clonotypes and omits some of them. The table has 150,000 to 200,000 clones, 75% to 85% seen once. Study outcomes and limitations: Later, an analysis showed that TCR beta chains associated with HLA were more clonally expanded than others that were equally common.

A word on this clone: Its antigen remains unidentified.

The sequence came from a woman in her thirties in good health and CMV-seropositive. V is TRBV4-2 and J is TRBJ2-3; 14 bases match TRBD2. What was sequenced was PBMCs. The CDR3 DNA sequence: TGTGCCAGCAGCCCAGGGACTAGCGGGGGTTCCACAGATACGCAGTATTTT. Encoded protein: CASSPGTSGGSTDTQYF.